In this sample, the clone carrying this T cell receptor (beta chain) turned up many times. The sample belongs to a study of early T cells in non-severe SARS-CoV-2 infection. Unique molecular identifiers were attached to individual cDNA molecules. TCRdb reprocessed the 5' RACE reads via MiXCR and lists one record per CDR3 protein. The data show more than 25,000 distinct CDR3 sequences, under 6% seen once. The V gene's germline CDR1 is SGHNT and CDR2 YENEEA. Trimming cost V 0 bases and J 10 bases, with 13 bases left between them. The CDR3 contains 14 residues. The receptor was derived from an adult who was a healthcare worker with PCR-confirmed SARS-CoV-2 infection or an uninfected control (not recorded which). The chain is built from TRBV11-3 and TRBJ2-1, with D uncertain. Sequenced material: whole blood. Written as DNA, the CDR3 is TGTGCCAGCAGCTTAGATGCTAGGAGAGGCGAGCAGTTCTTC. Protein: CASSLDARRGEQFF. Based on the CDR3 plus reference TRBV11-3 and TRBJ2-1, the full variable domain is EAGVVQSPRYKIIEKKQPVAFWCNPISGHNTLYWYLQNLGQGPELLIRYENEEAVDDSQLPKDRFSAERLKGVDSTLKIQPAELGDSAVYLCASSLDARRGEQFFGPGTRLTVL.